What follows are 27 T cell receptor beta chains derived from one specimen sequenced in a study of T-cell reconstitution after alpha-beta-depleted transplantation in children. Preparation of the TCRbeta library involved a method that used unique molecular identifiers. Each CDR3 protein is one row after TCRdb ran MiXCR on the PCR reads. The data contain over 550,000 distinct CDR3 sequences, about 11% of them seen just once; the ten biggest clones take up less than 5%. This specimen consisted of PBMCs from the stem cell graft donor, obtained from the stem cell graft. The receptors derive from a human donor who donated a stem cell graft to a child with acute myeloid leukemia.

This clonotype has ten or more counts. V and J are TRBV7-2 and TRBJ1-3, with D hard to call. The germline V gene has CDR1 SGHTA and CDR2 FQGNSA. V shed 4 bases and J shed 6 bases, with 7 bases lying between them. The CDR3 consists of 12 residues. The CDR3 loop reads CASSSPANTIYF. CDR3 DNA: TGTGCCAGCAGCTCCCCTGCAAACACCATATATTTT. Using reference TRBV7-2 and TRBJ1-3 for the parts outside the CDR3, the full variable domain is GAGVSQSPSNKVTEKGKDVELRCDPISGHTALYWYRQSLGQGLEFLIYFQGNSAPDKSGLPSDRFSAERTGGSVSTLTIQRTQQEDSAVYLCASSSPANTIYFGEGSWLTVV.

This clonotype was counted ten times or more. This chain uses TRBV5-6 with TRBJ1-1, with 7 bases lining up with TRBD1. Germline V gene sequence: CDR1 SGHDT, CDR2 YYEEEE. The junction had 6 bases not matched to a gene; V was cut back by 0 bases and J by 4 bases. The CDR3 is made up of 15 amino acids. The CDR3 nucleotides are TGTGCCAGCAGCTTGGTGAACAGGGGTCGCACTGAAGCTTTCTTT. This encodes CASSLVNRGRTEAFF. Looking up the rest from reference TRBV5-6 and TRBJ1-1 gives the full variable domain: DAGVTQSPTHLIKTRGQQVTLRCSPKSGHDTVSWYQQALGQGPQFIFQYYEEEERQRGNFPDRFSGHQFPNYSSELNVNALLLGDSALYLCASSLVNRGRTEAFFGQGTRLTVV.

The V gene is TRBV7-2, the J gene TRBJ2-5; TRBD2 matches at 8 bases. The CDR3 consists of 15 residues. J lost 3 bases, V lost 0 bases, and 3 bases had no gene match. Looked up from germline, CDR1 is SGHTA and CDR2 is FQGNSA. The CDR3: CASSLASGIKETQYF. DNA of the CDR3: TGTGCCAGCAGCTTAGCTAGCGGGATCAAAGAGACCCAGTACTTC.

This clonotype was seen more than once but under ten times. The chain combines TRBV30 with TRBJ2-6; maybe TRBD2 (6 bases). Trimming took off 2 bases at V and 4 bases at J, with 12 bases between the two ends. The CDR3 runs 15 residues. The germline gives CDR1 GTSNPN, CDR2 SVGIG (reference sequence). The CDR3 coding sequence is TGTGCCTGGAGTATCCGGGCGGGAGGGGCCAACGTCCTGACTTTC. Translation gives CAWSIRAGGANVLTF.

This clonotype was found a few times. The rearrangement uses TRBV12-3 or TRBV12-4 and TRBJ2-5; TRBD2 might be the D (5 bases). The CDR3 is made up of 13 amino acids. V lost 6 bases, J lost 7 bases, and 15 bases lay in between. The CDR3 protein is CASSWELRGTQYF. As DNA, the CDR3 is TGTGCCAGCAGCTGGGAGCTACGAGGGACCCAGTACTTC.

This clonotype was observed a handful of times. The chain couples TRBV29-1 to TRBJ1-4; 8 positions agree with TRBD1. CDR1 and CDR2 (germline): SQVTM, ANQGSEA. V lost 4 bases to trimming and J lost 7 bases; unmatched junction nucleotides: 5. The CDR3 has 13 residues. DNA for the CDR3: TGCAGCGTTGCCCTCAGGGGGCCTGAAAAACTGTTTTTT. Protein: CSVALRGPEKLFF.

This chain connects TRBV2 to TRBJ2-7; 8 bases align to TRBD2. There are 16 residues in the CDR3. V gave up 6 bases and J gave up 6 bases; unmatched junction bases: 16. Germline CDR1 is SNHLY and CDR2 is FYNNEI. CDR3 region: CASRGTSGSIHREQYF. The CDR3, as DNA: TGTGCCAGCAGAGGTACGAGCGGGAGCATTCACCGCGAGCAGTACTTC.

The gene calls are TRBV7-8 and TRBJ1-2; D might be TRBD1 (5 bases). Deletions cut 3 bases from V and 3 bases from J, with 11 bases between. CDR1 SGHVS and CDR2 FQNEAQ come from the germline V gene. The CDR3 runs 14 residues. For the CDR3, the DNA is TGTGCCAGCAGCTTTGGGGGTATCGACTATGGCTACACCTTC. Translating it yields CASSFGGIDYGYTF. The full variable domain, its missing parts supplied by reference TRBV7-8 and TRBJ1-2, is GAGVSQSPRYKVAKRGQDVALRCDPISGHVSLFWYQQALGQGPEFLTYFQNEAQLDKSGLPSDRFFAERPEGSVSTLKIQRTQQEDSAVYLCASSFGGIDYGYTFGSGTRLTVV.

The rearrangement joins TRBV12-3 or TRBV12-4 to TRBJ2-2; TRBD1 aligns across 7 bases. The trim removed 3 bases at V and 7 bases at J, leaving 8 bases unmatched. The CDR3 has 15 amino acids. CDR3 loop: CASSFLRDRGGELFF. In nucleotides, the CDR3 is TGTGCCAGCAGTTTTCTCCGGGACAGAGGCGGGGAGCTGTTTTTT.

Notes on this clonotype: A read error is possible here, since a much larger clone lies one base away. As DNA, the CDR3 is TGTGCCAGCGCCTTAGGGCTGATGAACGCTGAAGCTTTCTTT. Protein sequence: CASALGLMNAEAFF. The rearrangement joins TRBV12-3 or TRBV12-4 to TRBJ1-1; D unresolved. The CDR3 is 14 residues long.

This clonotype was recorded at least ten times. The genes are TRBV6-1 and TRBJ2-1, with D maybe TRBD1 (5 bases). V lost 5 bases to trimming and J lost 0 bases, with 14 bases between them. Germline CDR1 and CDR2: MNHNS and SASEGT. The CDR3 covers 16 residues. In DNA form, the CDR3 reads TGTGCCAGCAGTACCAGGGAACCGAGCTCCTACAATGAGCAGTTCTTC. Translating it yields CASSTREPSSYNEQFF.

The chain couples TRBV7-3 to TRBJ2-2; D is ambiguous. Trimming removed 1 base at V and 0 bases at J, with 12 bases between. The CDR3 has 17 amino acids. CDR1 is SGHTA, CDR2 FQGTGA, per germline. As DNA, the CDR3 is TGTGCCAGCAGCTTAATTCCGGATAGCTCGAACACCGGGGAGCTGTTTTTT. Residues: CASSLIPDSSNTGELFF.

The rearrangement links TRBV10-2 to TRBJ2-1, with TRBD2 matching 16 bases. Germline V lookup: CDR1 WSHSY, CDR2 SAAADI. Trimming cost V 6 bases and J 10 bases; bases outside gene matches: 9. The CDR3 contains 16 residues. CDR3 region: CASRPGLAGGEKEQFF. CDR3 nucleotide sequence: TGCGCCAGCAGGCCGGGACTAGCGGGAGGGGAGAAGGAGCAGTTCTTC.

This clonotype was recorded at least ten times. The chain carries TRBV7-2 and TRBJ2-3; 8 positions match TRBD2. CDR1 is SGHTA and CDR2 is FQGNSA in the germline V gene. Unmatched junction bases numbered 6, after V lost 7 bases and J lost 6 bases. The CDR3 extends over 13 amino acids. CDR3 region: CASTLSGGDTQYF. CDR3 DNA: TGTGCCAGCACCCTTTCGGGAGGGGATACGCAGTATTTT.

This clonotype was picked up many times. The chain is built from TRBV12-1 and TRBJ2-7. TRBV12-1 is recorded as a pseudogene. The CDR3 spans 15 residues. CDR3 in DNA: TGTGCCAGCAGCTTTGGGACGGAGAGCTCCTACGAGCAGTACTTC. Its translation: CASSFGTESSYEQYF.

This clonotype was seen repeatedly, ten times or more. V and J are TRBV4-3 and TRBJ1-4; D call uncertain. The CDR3 is 15 residues long. The V and J ends lost 4 bases and 8 bases respectively, with 17 bases between them. Per the germline V gene, CDR1 is LGHNA and CDR2 is YSLEER. CDR3 sequence: CASSLEQIGGEKLFF. CDR3 nucleotide sequence: TGCGCCAGCAGCCTCGAACAGATTGGAGGCGAAAAACTGTTTTTT.

The table lists this clonotype with a few counts. The V and J genes are TRBV5-1 and TRBJ1-4; TRBD1 matches 9 bases. This CDR3 has 14 residues. J gave up 7 bases and V 6 bases, and 7 bases lay outside the gene matches. Germline V gene data show CDR1 as SGHRS and CDR2 as YFSETQ. This CDR3 reads CASKEDRGSEKLFF. CDR3 DNA sequence: TGCGCCAGCAAAGAGGACAGGGGAAGTGAAAAACTGTTTTTT.

This clonotype has just a few counts. The chain is built from TRBV7-9 and TRBJ2-5, with D perhaps TRBD1 (5 bases). Germline V gives CDR1 SEHNR, CDR2 FQNEAQ (reference sequence). The V and J ends lost 3 bases and 0 bases respectively, with 8 bases between them. The CDR3 covers 14 residues. The chain's CDR3 is CASSLDTYQETQYF. CDR3 sequence (DNA): TGTGCCAGCAGCTTGGACACCTACCAAGAGACCCAGTACTTC.

This clonotype was seen many times. The rearrangement joins TRBV12-3 or TRBV12-4 to TRBJ2-1, with 8 bases aligning to TRBD2. The CDR3 spans 16 residues. V shed 7 bases, J shed 3 bases, and the junction held 11 bases outside the gene matches. CDR3 protein: CASTPPQREFYNEQFF. CDR3 nucleotides: TGTGCCAGCACTCCCCCCCAGCGGGAGTTCTACAATGAGCAGTTCTTC.

This clonotype has at least ten counts. The V and J genes are TRBV29-1 and TRBJ2-2; 7 bases are shared with TRBD2. Germline V gives CDR1 SQVTM, CDR2 ANQGSEA. There are 12 residues in the CDR3. V gave up 7 bases and J gave up 7 bases; unmatched junction bases: 6. CDR3: CSAGGGIGELFF. CDR3 nucleotide sequence: TGCAGCGCTGGGGGAGGGATCGGGGAGCTGTTTTTT.

Remarks on this clonotype: One end of the junction is discordant with germline, which a read error may explain. The rearrangement joins TRBV7-7 to TRBJ2-2; D is undetermined. The CDR3 extends over 14 amino acids. The V gene's germline CDR1 is SSHAT and CDR2 FNYEAQ (reference sequence). The CDR3 protein is CASSFNRDLGELFF. In DNA form, the CDR3 reads TGTGCTAGCAGCTTCAATCGCGACCTCGGGGAGCTGTTTTTT.

This clonotype was recorded many times. Germline and junction disagree at one end, which may indicate a read error. CDR3 bases: TGTGCCAGCTCCTCCGGACAGGGGACCTACGAGCAGTACTTC. It codes for CASSSGQGTYEQYF. The V gene is TRBV5-1, the J gene TRBJ2-7; 9 nucleotides agree with TRBD1. CDR3 size: 14 residues. Germline V gene sequence: CDR1 SGHRS, CDR2 YFSETQ.

This sequence joins TRBV28 and TRBJ2-1, with TRBD2 identical over 8 bases. The CDR3 has 17 residues. Trimming cost V 5 bases and J 8 bases; bases outside gene matches: 17. From germline, CDR1 is MDHEN and CDR2 SYDVKM. The CDR3 DNA follows: TGTGCCAGCAGTGGACGTTACCAAGCGGGAGTCGGGGATGAGCAGTTCTTC. As protein: CASSGRYQAGVGDEQFF. The full variable domain, rest sourced from reference TRBV28 and TRBJ2-1, is DVKVTQSSRYLVKRTGEKVFLECVQDMDHENMFWYRQDPGLGLRLIYFSYDVKMKEKGDIPEGYSVSREKKERFSLILESASTNQTSMYLCASSGRYQAGVGDEQFFGPGTRLTVL.

The rearrangement joins TRBV6-1 to TRBJ2-7; no reliable D call. V was shortened by 3 bases and J by 0 bases, with 12 bases between the two germline ends. Germline assignment: CDR1 MNHNS and CDR2 SASEGT. There are 15 residues in the CDR3. CDR3 loop: CASSDPASFSYEQYF. DNA of the CDR3: TGTGCCAGCAGTGATCCGGCTTCCTTCTCCTACGAGCAGTACTTC.

This clonotype was recorded a few times. V and J are TRBV28 and TRBJ1-1; possibly TRBD1 for D (5 bases). V lost 6 bases and J lost 0, with 11 bases in between. In germline, CDR1 is MDHEN, CDR2 SYDVKM. The CDR3 runs to 14 residues. The CDR3 protein is CASRPGGMNTEAFF. CDR3 DNA sequence: TGTGCCAGCAGGCCGGGGGGGATGAACACTGAAGCTTTCTTT.

Many counts were recorded for this clonotype. This chain joins TRBV12-3 or TRBV12-4 and TRBJ2-7, with a weak D call TRBD1 (5 bases). The CDR3 covers 13 residues. Trimming took 6 bases from V and 2 from J, leaving 11 bases between them. The CDR3 loop reads CASSSDRAYEQYF. The CDR3 region has the DNA TGTGCCAGCAGCTCTGACAGAGCCTACGAGCAGTACTTC.

This clonotype appeared many times. This rearrangement joins TRBV7-9 to TRBJ2-7, with unresolved D. The V gene's germline CDR1 is SEHNR and CDR2 FQNEAQ (reference sequence). The V gene lost 3 bases and the J gene lost 4 bases, with 7 bases spanning the gap. The CDR3 is 12 residues long. Here the CDR3 reads CASSLYTYEQYF. Here the CDR3 DNA reads TGTGCCAGCAGCTTGTACACTTACGAGCAGTACTTC. Complete variable domain (other parts from reference TRBV7-9 and TRBJ2-7): DTGVSQNPRHKITKRGQNVTFRCDPISEHNRLYWYRQTLGQGPEFLTYFQNEAQLEKSRLLSDRFSAERPKGSFSTLEIQRTEQGDSAMYLCASSLYTYEQYFGPGTRLTVT.